These 10 T cell receptor beta chains share one sample of origin, sequenced in a study of cytomegalovirus exposure and HLA in healthy donors. Primers: 60 Vbeta forward and 13 Jbeta reverse. Measured with immunoSEQ multiplex PCR; TCRdb has only the in-frame clones, and not every one. The sample has 60,000 or so clones, around 77% seen once. The sequencing sample was made of PBMCs. All receptors derive from a middle-aged woman in good health and CMV-seropositive.

J is TRBJ2-7 and V is TRBV28, with TRBD1 matching over 9 bases. The ends lost 11 bases at V and 6 bases at J; junction bases unmatched: 8. The CDR3 has 12 amino acids. Germline V gene data show CDR1 as MDHEN and CDR2 as SYDVKM. Written as DNA, the CDR3 is TGTGCCTCAGGGGACAGGGTTCGCGAGCAGTACTTC. This gives the protein CASGDRVREQYF.

This chain joins TRBV10-1 and TRBJ2-2, with a weak D call TRBD2 (6 bases). Per the germline V gene, CDR1 is WNHNN and CDR2 is SYGVQD (reference sequence). The V and J ends lost 6 bases and 2 bases respectively, with 7 bases between them. This CDR3 has 13 amino acids. The CDR3, as DNA: TGCGCCAGCAGAGGGACTAACACCGGGGAGCTGTTTTTT. Its translation: CASRGTNTGELFF.

This clone showed up just once. The chain is built from TRBV11-2 and TRBJ1-1, with D hard to call. The CDR3 consists of 13 residues. Germline assignment: CDR1 SGHAT and CDR2 FQNNGV. Trimming cost V 1 base and J 6 bases, with 9 bases left between them. In DNA form, the CDR3 reads TGTGCCAGCAGCTTAGGGAGGTCTCCTGAAGCTTTCTTT. Translating gives CASSLGRSPEAFF.

The chain's CDR3 is CASSGYSSGNTIYF. The CDR3 DNA is TGTGCCAGCAGTGGGTACAGCTCTGGAAACACCATATATTTT. The chain has TRBV2 and TRBJ1-3; D is uncertain. This CDR3 is built from 14 residues. Trimming left V 4 bases short and J 0 bases short, with 7 bases between. The V gene's germline CDR1 is SNHLY and CDR2 FYNNEI.

The chain joins TRBV30 to TRBJ1-2; unclear D gene. The ends were cut back, 1 base at V and 5 bases at J, with 14 bases in the middle. The CDR3 totals 14 residues. The germline CDR1 and CDR2 sequences are GTSNPN and SVGIG (reference sequence). This CDR3 is CAWSGAVLSYGYTF. The CDR3 coding sequence is TGTGCCTGGAGTGGGGCTGTCCTTTCTTATGGCTACACCTTC.

This clone has more than one count but fewer than ten. A far larger clone is just one base off, so this is likely a read error. The chain links TRBV5-6 to TRBJ1-1, with a possible D match to TRBD1 (5 bases). V was pared by 3 bases and J by 1 base, with 13 bases between. The V gene's germline CDR1 is SGHDT and CDR2 YYEEEE. The CDR3 is 15 residues long. The DNA of the CDR3 is TGTGCCAGCAGCTGGGGGACTTACACGAACACTGAAGCTTTCTTT. Its translation is CASSWGTYTNTEAFF.

The chain combines TRBV7-2 with TRBJ1-2; no firm D call. Germline V CDR1 and CDR2: SGHTA, FQGNSA. Trimming pared 5 bases from V and 2 bases from J, leaving 9 bases between. The CDR3 loop spans 13 amino acids. The CDR3 loop is CASSSLANYGYTF. CDR3 nucleotide sequence: TGTGCCAGCAGCAGCCTTGCCAACTATGGCTACACCTTC.

The rearrangement joins TRBV20-1 to TRBJ2-1; D ambiguous. From germline, CDR1 is DFQATT and CDR2 SNEGSKA (reference sequence). V lost 2 bases to trimming and J lost 5 bases, with 4 bases between them. This CDR3 has 11 amino acids. The DNA of the CDR3 is TGCAGTGCTAGAACAGACAATGAGCAGTTCTTC. Translating gives CSARTDNEQFF.

This chain links TRBV7-3 with TRBJ1-1; D is uncertain. The germline gives CDR1 SGHTA, CDR2 FQGTGA. The CDR3 has 15 amino acids. Deletions cut 1 base from V and 8 bases from J, with 17 bases between. The CDR3 region is CASSLISVLTGEAFF. The CDR3 bases are TGTGCCAGCAGCTTAATATCAGTTTTGACGGGAGAAGCTTTCTTT.

This chain joins TRBV30 and TRBJ1-2, with no clear D. CDR1 is GTSNPN and CDR2 is SVGIG in the germline V gene (reference sequence). The CDR3 extends over 12 amino acids. V lost 1 base and J lost 7, with 10 bases in between. CDR3 in DNA: TGTGCCTGGAGTGGCTTGGGGAGTGGCTACACCTTC. This translates into CAWSGLGSGYTF.